What follows are 23 T cell receptor beta chains derived from one specimen sequenced in a study of vaccination and CD4 T cells after COVID-19. Their recognized antigens are unknown. At the Johns Hopkins FTIC core, DNA taken from cultured CD4+ T cells was sequenced by way of the Oncomine TCR Beta short-read assay. TCRdb re-derived calls from the PCR reads in MiXCR, one entry per CDR3 protein. The data show about 14,000 distinct CDR3 sequences, 30% to 35% seen once. Treatment meaning: roughly ten-day PBMC culture with coronavirus spike peptide pools or control peptides (ViraFEST assay). Source: CD4+ T cells from blood, cultured in vitro, taken after SARS-CoV-2 vaccination. The receptors come from a human donor who had recovered from COVID-19.

This clonotype turned up a few times. V gene TRBV20-1 combines with J gene TRBJ2-3; the D is unclear. The CDR3 spans 12 residues. Germline-derived CDR1 and CDR2 are DFQATT and SNEGSKA (reference sequence). Trimming removed 5 bases from V and 4 bases from J, with 10 bases in between. The CDR3 reads CSAYWGSDTQYF. CDR3 coding DNA: TGCAGTGCTTACTGGGGATCAGATACGCAGTATTTT.

This clonotype was observed a few times. The chain joins TRBV20-1 to TRBJ2-7, with 9 nucleotides matching TRBD2. The CDR3 totals 13 residues. From germline, CDR1 is DFQATT and CDR2 SNEGSKA (reference sequence). Germline trimming cut 4 bases from V and 5 bases from J; bases unmatched to any gene: 6. The CDR3 spells CSATGLAPNEQYF. The CDR3, as DNA: TGCAGTGCTACTGGACTAGCGCCAAACGAGCAGTACTTC.

The chain carries TRBV19 and TRBJ1-2; 9 bases are shared with TRBD1. CDR1 is LNHDA and CDR2 is SQIVND in the germline V gene (reference sequence). The V gene end was trimmed by 7 bases and the J gene end by 3 bases; junction bases not matched to a gene: 18. This CDR3 is 18 amino acids long. The CDR3 DNA is TGTGCCAGTATGGGGTCCCCGGTCGGGACAGGGACTTACTATGGCTACACCTTC. Its protein product is CASMGSPVGTGTYYGYTF.

The V and J genes are TRBV28 and TRBJ1-2; tentatively, D is TRBD1 (5 bases). The V gene's germline CDR1 is MDHEN and CDR2 SYDVKM. CDR3 size: 13 residues. Trimming left V 5 bases short and J 4 bases short, with 11 bases between. The CDR3 region is CASSPGKVYGYTF. CDR3 sequence (DNA): TGTGCCAGCAGTCCAGGGAAGGTCTATGGCTACACCTTC.

The chain joins TRBV11-3 to TRBJ2-5; 7 positions agree with TRBD1. Germline CDR1 reads SGHNT; CDR2 reads YENEEA. Trimming removed 8 bases from V and 7 bases from J; junction bases left unmatched: 10. The CDR3 runs to 13 residues. The DNA for the CDR3 is TGTGCCAGCGGTACAGGGGAGCTAGGGACCCAGTACTTC. Protein: CASGTGELGTQYF.

CDR3 protein: CASSDTGYNEQFF. For the CDR3, the DNA is TGTGCCAGCAGTGACACAGGGTACAATGAGCAGTTCTTC. V is TRBV6-4 and J is TRBJ2-1; D might be TRBD1 (6 bases). Deletions cut 2 bases from V and 4 bases from J, with 6 bases between. CDR1 and CDR2 (germline): MRHNA, SNTAGT. The CDR3 has 13 amino acids.

V and J are TRBV7-3 and TRBJ2-3, with 8 bases fitting TRBD2. J gave up 4 bases and V 0 bases, and 9 bases lay outside the gene matches. From germline, CDR1 is SGHTA and CDR2 FQGTGA. The CDR3 sequence is 17 residues long. The CDR3 reads CASSLTARGRGADTQYF. Here the CDR3 DNA reads TGTGCCAGCAGCTTAACCGCCCGAGGGCGGGGGGCAGATACGCAGTATTTT.

This chain uses TRBV20-1 with TRBJ2-3; 16 positions match TRBD2. The CDR3 runs 21 residues. Per the germline V gene, CDR1 is DFQATT and CDR2 is SNEGSKA (reference sequence). V lost 2 bases, J lost 3 bases, and 17 bases stayed unmatched. CDR3: CSARRPGGRGLAGGPTDTQYF. The CDR3, as DNA: TGCAGTGCTAGACGTCCGGGGGGCAGGGGACTAGCGGGAGGGCCGACAGATACGCAGTATTTT.

The V and J genes are TRBV28 and TRBJ2-1; D may be TRBD2 (5 bases). V was cut by 4 bases and J by 0 bases, with 13 bases left in between. The germline CDR1 and CDR2 sequences are MDHEN and SYDVKM. This CDR3 contains 16 residues. The DNA for the CDR3 is TGTGCCAGCAGTTCGAGCCACGGGGTCTCCTACAATGAGCAGTTCTTC. It specifies CASSSSHGVSYNEQFF.

The chain couples TRBV20-1 to TRBJ1-2; a weak D match, TRBD1 (6 bases). Deletions cut 2 bases from V and 4 bases from J, with 17 bases between. The CDR3 sequence is 15 residues long. Germline-derived CDR1 and CDR2 are DFQATT and SNEGSKA (reference sequence). This chain's CDR3 is CSARSQTGYRYGYTF. The DNA of the CDR3 is TGCAGTGCTAGAAGCCAAACAGGGTACCGCTATGGCTACACCTTC.

The table lists this clonotype with a few counts. The chain couples TRBV6-5 to TRBJ2-2; TRBD2 agrees at 7 bases. V shed 0 bases, J shed 4 bases, and the junction held 8 bases outside the gene matches. The CDR3 loop spans 17 amino acids. Germline loops: CDR1 MNHEY, CDR2 SVGAGI. The CDR3 sequence: CASSYSVASGATGELFF. The CDR3 DNA follows: TGTGCCAGCAGTTACTCTGTCGCTAGCGGAGCCACCGGGGAGCTGTTTTTT.

By share, this clonotype counts as medium-sized (0.01 to 0.1%). This chain links TRBV7-2 with TRBJ1-1; no firm D call. The CDR3 length is 12 residues. V lost 6 bases to trimming and J lost 8 bases, with 13 bases between them. Germline lookup yields CDR1 SGHTA and CDR2 FQGNSA. The CDR3 region has the DNA TGTGCCAGCAGTCGAATGGGAGTAGAAGCTTTCTTT. Its translation: CASSRMGVEAFF.

This clonotype was seen more than once but under ten times. CDR3 coding DNA: TGTGCCAGCAGCTTAGCGGGACAGGGGACTCAGCCCCAGCATTTT. Protein product: CASSLAGQGTQPQHF. V and J are TRBV7-9 and TRBJ1-5; the match to TRBD1 covers 10 bases. After removal of 0 bases from V and 6 bases from J, the junction contained 2 bases not matched to a gene. CDR1 is SEHNR and CDR2 is FQNEAQ in the germline V gene (reference sequence). The CDR3 is 15 residues long.

This clonotype was detected a few times. This sequence joins TRBV6-5 and TRBJ2-7; 9 bases are shared with TRBD1. The CDR3 is 15 amino acids. Trimming at V came to 4 bases and at J to 4 bases, leaving 8 bases not matched to a gene. Germline V CDR1 and CDR2: MNHEY, SVGAGI. CDR3 amino acids: CASSWGGQGVYEQYF. Here the CDR3 DNA reads TGTGCCAGCAGTTGGGGGGGACAGGGTGTATACGAGCAGTACTTC.

The rearrangement links TRBV20-1 to TRBJ2-5; D is possibly TRBD1 (6 bases). This CDR3 has 14 residues. Germline V lookup: CDR1 DFQATT, CDR2 SNEGSKA (reference sequence). Trimming stripped 3 bases from V and 3 bases from J, with 14 bases between. CDR3 sequence: CSASRLQGEETQYF. CDR3 DNA sequence: TGCAGTGCTAGTCGGTTACAGGGCGAAGAGACCCAGTACTTC.

V usage is TRBV11-3 and J usage is TRBJ2-1; D uncertain. This CDR3 region has 14 residues. Germline CDR1 is SGHNT and CDR2 is YENEEA. Trimming left V 5 bases short and J 6 bases short, with 14 bases between. Here the CDR3 reads CASSQDLVRNEQFF. The CDR3 nucleotides are TGTGCCAGCAGCCAGGACCTAGTTCGCAATGAGCAGTTCTTC.

The chain employs TRBV6-5 and TRBJ2-3, with a possible D match to TRBD2 (7 bases). The germline gives CDR1 MNHEY, CDR2 SVGAGI. Trimming pared 5 bases from V and 4 bases from J, leaving 22 bases between. CDR3 length equals 17 residues. The CDR3 loop is CASSHPRGGSLADTQYF. The CDR3 DNA sequence: TGTGCCAGCAGTCACCCGAGGGGGGGATCGTTAGCAGATACGCAGTATTTT.

For this clonotype: One end of the junction fails to match germline, which may point to a read error. The chain links TRBV6-1 to TRBJ1-2, with D possibly matching TRBD1 (6 bases). The CDR3 extends over 14 amino acids. CDR1 MNHNS and CDR2 SASEGT come from the germline V gene. CDR3 in amino acids: CASRREGTTYDYTF. CDR3 coding DNA: TGTGCCAGCCGCCGCGAGGGGACAACTTATGACTACACCTTC.

This chain connects TRBV7-9 to TRBJ1-2; the D gene is possibly TRBD1 (6 bases). CDR3 size: 15 residues. Germline CDR1 SEHNR, CDR2 FQNEAQ (reference sequence). The ends were cut back, 5 bases at V and 8 bases at J, with 21 bases in the middle. This chain's CDR3 is CASSPWGQTGGGYTF. The CDR3, as DNA: TGTGCCAGCAGCCCCTGGGGTCAGACAGGCGGAGGCTACACCTTC.

V usage is TRBV19 and J usage is TRBJ1-5; D is perhaps TRBD1 (5 bases). The V end lost 3 bases, the J end lost 3 bases, and 21 bases lay between the germline ends. The germline CDR1 and CDR2 sequences are LNHDA and SQIVND (reference sequence). CDR3 length: 18 amino acids. This CDR3 reads CASSITGTELILNQPQHF. In DNA form, the CDR3 reads TGTGCCAGTAGTATTACGGGGACGGAACTTATACTCAATCAGCCCCAGCATTTT.

This clonotype was seen just once. The gene calls are TRBV18 and TRBJ1-6; 8 nucleotides agree with TRBD1. CDR3 length: 14 residues. Losses at the gene ends were 7 bases for V and 6 bases for J; bases not matched to a gene: 5. The V gene's germline CDR1 is KGHSH and CDR2 LQKENI. The CDR3 region is CASFQQGVNSPLHF. CDR3 nucleotide sequence: TGTGCCAGCTTTCAACAGGGGGTTAATTCACCCCTCCACTTT. The full variable domain, in which reference TRBV18 and TRBJ1-6 provide the parts outside the CDR3, is NAGVMQNPRHLVRRRGQEARLRCSPMKGHSHVYWYRQLPEEGLKFMVYLQKENIIDESGMPKERFSAEFPKEGPSILRIQQVVRGDSAAYFCASFQQGVNSPLHFGNGTRLTVT.

This clonotype was detected only a few times. This chain uses TRBV6-5 with TRBJ1-5; D is unresolved. This CDR3 is 15 amino acids long. V lost 0 bases and J lost 4, with 10 bases in between. Germline V lookup: CDR1 MNHEY, CDR2 SVGAGI. CDR3 residues: CASSYSWTLNQPQHF. In nucleotides, the CDR3 is TGTGCCAGCAGTTACTCTTGGACCTTAAATCAGCCCCAGCATTTT.

The rearrangement joins TRBV9 to TRBJ2-1; TRBD2 agrees at 13 bases. The CDR3 consists of 16 residues. The V gene end was trimmed by 0 bases and the J gene end by 4 bases; junction bases not matched to a gene: 1. Germline CDR1 SGDLS, CDR2 YYNGEE. CDR3 nucleotide sequence: TGTGCCAGCAGCGTAGTACTAGCGGGAGGGTACAATGAGCAGTTCTTC. This translates into CASSVVLAGGYNEQFF.